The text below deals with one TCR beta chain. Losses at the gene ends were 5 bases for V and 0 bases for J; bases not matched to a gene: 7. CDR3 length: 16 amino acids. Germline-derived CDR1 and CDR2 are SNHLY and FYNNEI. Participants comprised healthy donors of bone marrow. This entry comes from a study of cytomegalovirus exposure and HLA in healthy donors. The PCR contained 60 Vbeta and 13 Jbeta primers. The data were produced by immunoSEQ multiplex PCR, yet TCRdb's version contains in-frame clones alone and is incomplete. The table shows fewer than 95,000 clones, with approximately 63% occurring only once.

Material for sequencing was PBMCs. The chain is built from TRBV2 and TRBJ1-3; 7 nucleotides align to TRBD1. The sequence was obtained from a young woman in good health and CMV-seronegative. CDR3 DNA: TGTGCCAGCAGTCCCCCGGGACAGAACTCTGGAAACACCATATATTTT. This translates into CASSPPGQNSGNTIYF.